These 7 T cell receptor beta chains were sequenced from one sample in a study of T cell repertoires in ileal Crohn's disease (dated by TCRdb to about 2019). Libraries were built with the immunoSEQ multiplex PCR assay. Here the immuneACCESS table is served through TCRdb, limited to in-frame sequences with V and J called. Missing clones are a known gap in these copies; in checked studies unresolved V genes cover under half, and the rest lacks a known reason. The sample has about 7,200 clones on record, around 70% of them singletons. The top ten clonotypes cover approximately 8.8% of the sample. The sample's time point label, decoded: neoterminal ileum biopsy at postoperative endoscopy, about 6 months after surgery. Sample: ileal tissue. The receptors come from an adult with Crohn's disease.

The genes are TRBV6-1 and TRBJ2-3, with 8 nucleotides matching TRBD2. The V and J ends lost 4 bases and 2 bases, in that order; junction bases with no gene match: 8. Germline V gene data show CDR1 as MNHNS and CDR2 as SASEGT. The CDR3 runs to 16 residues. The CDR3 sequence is CASSAIAGSPTDTQYF. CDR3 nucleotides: TGTGCCAGCAGTGCCATAGCGGGGTCCCCCACAGATACGCAGTATTTT.

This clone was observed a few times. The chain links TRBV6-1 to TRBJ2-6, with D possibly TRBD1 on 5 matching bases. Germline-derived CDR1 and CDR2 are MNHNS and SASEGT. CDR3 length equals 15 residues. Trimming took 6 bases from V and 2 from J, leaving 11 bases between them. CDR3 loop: CASRPGLTGANVLTF. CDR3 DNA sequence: TGTGCCAGCAGACCAGGGTTAACTGGGGCCAACGTCCTGACTTTC.

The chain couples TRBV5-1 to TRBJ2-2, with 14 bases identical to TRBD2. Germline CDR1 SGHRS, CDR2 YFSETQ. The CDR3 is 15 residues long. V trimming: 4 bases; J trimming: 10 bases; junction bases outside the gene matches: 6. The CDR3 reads CASSRLAGGPEELFF. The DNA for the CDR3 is TGCGCCAGCAGCCGACTAGCGGGGGGGCCGGAGGAGCTGTTTTTT.

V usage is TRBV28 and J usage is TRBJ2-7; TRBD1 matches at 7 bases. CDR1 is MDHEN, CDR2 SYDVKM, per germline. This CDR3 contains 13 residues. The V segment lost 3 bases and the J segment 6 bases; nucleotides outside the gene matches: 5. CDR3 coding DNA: TGTGCCAGCAGTTTCGTAGGGGGCGGCGAGCAGTACTTC. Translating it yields CASSFVGGGEQYF.

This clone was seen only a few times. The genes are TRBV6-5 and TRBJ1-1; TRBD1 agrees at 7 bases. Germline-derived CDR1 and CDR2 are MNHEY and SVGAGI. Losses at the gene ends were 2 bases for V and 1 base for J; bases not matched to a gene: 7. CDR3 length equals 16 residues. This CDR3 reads CASSYLGQLKNTEAFF. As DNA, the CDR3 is TGTGCCAGCAGTTACCTGGGACAGCTAAAGAACACTGAAGCTTTCTTT.

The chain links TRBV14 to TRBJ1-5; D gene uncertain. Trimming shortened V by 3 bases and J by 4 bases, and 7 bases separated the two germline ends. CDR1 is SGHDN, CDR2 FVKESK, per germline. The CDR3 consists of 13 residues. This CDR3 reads CASSHRENQPQHF. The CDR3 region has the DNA TGTGCCAGCAGCCATAGGGAGAATCAGCCCCAGCATTTT.

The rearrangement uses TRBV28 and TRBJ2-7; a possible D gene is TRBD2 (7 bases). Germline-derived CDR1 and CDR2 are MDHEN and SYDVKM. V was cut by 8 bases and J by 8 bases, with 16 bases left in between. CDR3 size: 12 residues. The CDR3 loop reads CASLGGVRKQYF. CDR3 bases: TGTGCCAGCCTAGGGGGGGTACGAAAGCAGTACTTC.